This T cell receptor beta chain was sequenced during a study of control samples from healthy donors and cancer patients. Per germline, CDR1 KGHDR and CDR2 SFDVKD. The CDR3 runs to 19 residues. V lost 8 bases and J 0 bases, leaving 22 bases between the germline ends. Using immunoSEQ multiplex PCR, the repertoire was profiled, and TCRdb retains in-frame clones only, with some absent. The sample has around 27,000 clones; approximately 85% are singletons. This clone was counted a few times. Sequencing used PBMCs. The chain carries TRBV24-1 and TRBJ2-6; D unresolved. The TCR originated in a woman aged 55 to 70 with head and neck cancer. CDR3 DNA: TGTGCCACCAAACCCCCCCTGTTATCACCCAACTCTGGGGCCAACGTCCTGACTTTC. Its protein product is CATKPPLLSPNSGANVLTF.